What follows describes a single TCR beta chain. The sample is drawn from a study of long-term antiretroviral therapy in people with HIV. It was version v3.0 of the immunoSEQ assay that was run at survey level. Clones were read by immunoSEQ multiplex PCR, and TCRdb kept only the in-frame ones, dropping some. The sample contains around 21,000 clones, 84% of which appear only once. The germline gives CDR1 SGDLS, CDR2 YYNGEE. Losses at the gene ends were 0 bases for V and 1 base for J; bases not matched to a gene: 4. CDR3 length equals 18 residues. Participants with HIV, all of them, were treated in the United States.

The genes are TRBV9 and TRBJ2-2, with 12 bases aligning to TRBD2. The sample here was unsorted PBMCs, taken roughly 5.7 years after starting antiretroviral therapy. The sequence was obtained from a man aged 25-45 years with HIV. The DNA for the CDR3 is TGTGCCAGCAGCGTAGGACTAGCGGGGGCAAAGAACACCGGGGAGCTGTTTTTT. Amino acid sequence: CASSVGLAGAKNTGELFF.